This T cell receptor (beta chain) derives from a study of T cells in Graves' hyperthyroidism and ophthalmopathy. Study summary: Peripheral blood sampling occurred at initial diagnosis, before any treatment.

Amplified TCR beta CDR3 regions came from RNA transcripts. Primed by the HTBI set, a first-round RT-PCR was run on the TCR CDR3. TCRdb used MiXCR to reprocess the multiplex PCR reads, holding one entry per CDR3 protein. The sample lists roughly 500,000 distinct CDR3 sequences, roughly a quarter occurring once. On the basis of clinical symptoms, serum thyroxine and TRAb, thyroid ultrasound and orbital computed tomography, diagnoses were made. This clonotype was seen a handful of times. Its target is not known. Germline V gene data show CDR1 as LNHDA and CDR2 as SQIVND (reference sequence). The ends lost 3 bases at V and 7 bases at J; junction bases unmatched: 10. There are 15 residues in the CDR3. Regarding the study as a whole: Separating ophthalmopathy from stable hyperthyroidism was achieved by a 13 V-J model.

The sample consisted of blood. This clonotype was sampled from a woman aged 30 to 39 with Graves' ophthalmopathy. The chain joins TRBV19 to TRBJ1-2, with TRBD1 matching over 8 bases. The CDR3 loop reads CASSIQLGQGFGYTF. The CDR3 DNA follows: TGTGCCAGTAGTATTCAGCTTGGACAGGGATTTGGCTACACCTTC.